This entry lists 3 T cell receptor beta chains sequenced from one sample in a study of identical twins. One entry per CDR3 protein, called by TCRdb with MiXCR from the 5' RACE reads. The sample holds under 1 million distinct CDR3 sequences; over 9% are singletons and the top ten take around 1.5%. These data also featured in a second study, about yellow fever vaccine responses in identical twins.

The sequencing sample was made of PBMCs. Source of these receptors: a woman between 18 and 29 years old in good health.

This clonotype was seen a few times. The gene calls are TRBV24-1 and TRBJ2-2; D possibly corresponds to TRBD2 (5 bases). This CDR3 is built from 14 residues. V lost 9 bases, J lost 7 bases, and 17 bases lay in between. Germline values: CDR1 KGHDR, CDR2 SFDVKD. This CDR3 is CATQRAASGGELFF. As DNA, the CDR3 is TGTGCCACCCAGAGGGCCGCGAGCGGCGGGGAGCTGTTTTTT.

There are a few counts of this clonotype. This chain uses TRBV2 with TRBJ2-2, with TRBD2 matching 9 bases. V trimming: 5 bases; J trimming: 4 bases; junction bases outside the gene matches: 5. Germline V gene sequence: CDR1 SNHLY, CDR2 FYNNEI. The CDR3 runs 15 residues. The CDR3 region has the DNA TGTGCCAGCAGTAGGACTAGCGATATCACCGGGGAGCTGTTTTTT. Its translation: CASSRTSDITGELFF.

This clonotype was detected many times. V gene TRBV6-5 combines with J gene TRBJ1-2; tentatively, D is TRBD1 (6 bases). Deletions cut 4 bases from V and 3 bases from J, with 12 bases between. The germline V gene has CDR1 MNHEY and CDR2 SVGAGI. CDR3 length: 14 residues. Here the CDR3 DNA reads TGTGCCAGCAGTTCCTATCAGGGGTACTATGGCTACACCTTC. Translating it yields CASSSYQGYYGYTF.